The clone carrying this TCR beta chain was detected only a few times. The antigen is unknown. TCRdb's table, derived via immunoSEQ multiplex PCR, lists solely in-frame clones and lacks some. Among around 30,000 clones, roughly nine tenths were seen once, and the ten largest hold 11%. This sample was included in a study of graft-versus-host responses after intestinal transplantation. At the level of the study: The study gave all recipients anti-thymocyte globulin induction, then tacrolimus and steroids for 2 to 3 years.

The CDR3 is made up of 14 amino acids. The germline gives CDR1 SGDLS, CDR2 YYNGEE. V lost 4 bases and J lost 4, with 9 bases in between. Whole-study results and caveats: HvG clone declines early post-transplant were associated with peak circulating GvH levels. The marrow of recipients harbored GvH clones, and ileum or blood showed some of them first.

The TCR was taken from a human patient who received an intestinal transplant, so some T cells may come from the graft donor. The sample here was PBMCs, taken around 62 weeks after intestinal transplantation. J is TRBJ1-6 and V is TRBV9, with a weak D call TRBD1 (6 bases). Written as DNA, the CDR3 is TGTGCCAGCAGCAAGACAGGTTATAATTCACCCCTCCACTTT. Translation: CASSKTGYNSPLHF. Full variable domain (rest looked up from reference TRBV9 and TRBJ1-6): DSGVTQTPKHLITATGQRVTLRCSPRSGDLSVYWYQQSLDQGLQFLIQYYNGEERAKGNILERFSAQQFPDLHSELNLSSLELGDSALYFCASSKTGYNSPLHFGNGTRLTVT.